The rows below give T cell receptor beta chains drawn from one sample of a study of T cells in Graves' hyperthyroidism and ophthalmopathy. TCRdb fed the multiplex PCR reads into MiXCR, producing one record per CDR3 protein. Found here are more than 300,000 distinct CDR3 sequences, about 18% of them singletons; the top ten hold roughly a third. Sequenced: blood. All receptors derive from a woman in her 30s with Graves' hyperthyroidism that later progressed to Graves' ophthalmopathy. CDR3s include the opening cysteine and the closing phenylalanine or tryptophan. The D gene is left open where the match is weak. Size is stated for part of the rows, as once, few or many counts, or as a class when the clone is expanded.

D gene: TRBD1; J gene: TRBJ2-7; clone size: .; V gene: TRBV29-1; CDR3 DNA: TGCAGCGTTGAAGTGGCAGGGGGCGCGGGCCCCTACGAGCAGTACTTC; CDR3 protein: CSVEVAGGAGPYEQYF
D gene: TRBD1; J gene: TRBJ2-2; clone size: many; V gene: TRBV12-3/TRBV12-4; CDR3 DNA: TGTGCCAGCAGAACCAGGGACAGGGGGAACACCGGGGAGCTGTTTTTT; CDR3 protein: CASRTRDRGNTGELFF
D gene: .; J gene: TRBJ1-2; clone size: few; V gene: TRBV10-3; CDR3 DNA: TGTGCCATCAGTGGCGGGGGATTTAACTATGGCTACACCTTC; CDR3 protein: CAISGGGFNYGYTF
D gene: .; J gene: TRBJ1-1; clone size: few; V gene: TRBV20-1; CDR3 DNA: TGCAGTGCTAGCGGGGCAGAAGACATGAACACTGAAGCTTTCTTT; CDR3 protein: CSASGAEDMNTEAFF
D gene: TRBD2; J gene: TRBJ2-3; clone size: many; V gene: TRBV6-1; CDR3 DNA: TGTGCCAGCAGTGCACTAGCGGGGGGGCAGGGAGATACGCAGTATTTT; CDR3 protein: CASSALAGGQGDTQYF
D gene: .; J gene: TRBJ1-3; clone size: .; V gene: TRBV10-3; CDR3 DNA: TGTGCCTCCCGTAGGGCGAACACCATATATTTT; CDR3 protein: CASRRANTIYF
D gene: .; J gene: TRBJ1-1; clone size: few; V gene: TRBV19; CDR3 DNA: TGTGCCAGTAGAACGAATGGGAACACTGAAGCTTTCTTT; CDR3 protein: CASRTNGNTEAFF
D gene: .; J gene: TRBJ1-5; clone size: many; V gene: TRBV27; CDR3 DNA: TGTGCCAGCAGTTCCGGGCAGAGTCAGCCCCAGCATTTT; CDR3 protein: CASSSGQSQPQHF
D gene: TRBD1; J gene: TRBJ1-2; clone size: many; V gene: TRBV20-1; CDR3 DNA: TGCAGTGCTTCCGGGACAGGGGGCGCGGGCTACACCTTC; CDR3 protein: CSASGTGGAGYTF
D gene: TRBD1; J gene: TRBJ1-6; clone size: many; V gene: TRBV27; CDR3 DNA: TGTGCCAGCAGCCCGGACAGGACCGGCTCACCCCTCCACTTT; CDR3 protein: CASSPDRTGSPLHF
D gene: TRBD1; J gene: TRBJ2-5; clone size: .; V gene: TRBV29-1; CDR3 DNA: TGCAGCGTTCCCGGGACAGGGGTAGAGACCCAGTACTTC; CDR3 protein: CSVPGTGVETQYF
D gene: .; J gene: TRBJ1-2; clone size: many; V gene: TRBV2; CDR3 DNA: TGTGCCAGCAGTGACAGACAGAGGGGGAACTATGGCTACACCTTC; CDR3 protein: CASSDRQRGNYGYTF
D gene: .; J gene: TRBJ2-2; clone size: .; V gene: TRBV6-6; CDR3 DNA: TGTGCCAGCAGTTACGAGGGGGTAACCGGGGAGCTGTTTTTT; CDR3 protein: CASSYEGVTGELFF
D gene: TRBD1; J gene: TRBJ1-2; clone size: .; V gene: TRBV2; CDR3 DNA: TGTGCCAGCAGGCCTCGACAGGGGGCGCAGAGCTATGGCTACACCTTC; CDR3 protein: CASRPRQGAQSYGYTF
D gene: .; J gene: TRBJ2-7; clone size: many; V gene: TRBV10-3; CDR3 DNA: TGTGCCATCGGGACCGACTCCTACGAGCAGTACTTC; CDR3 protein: CAIGTDSYEQYF
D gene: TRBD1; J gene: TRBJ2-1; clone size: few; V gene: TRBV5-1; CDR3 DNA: TGCGCCAGCAGCTCGAGACCGGGACAGGGGGCGAGATCCAATGAGCAGTTCTTC; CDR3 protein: CASSSRPGQGARSNEQFF
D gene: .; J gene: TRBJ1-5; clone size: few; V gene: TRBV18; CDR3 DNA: TGTGCCAGCTCACCATCGGGAGGGTCCTCAGCCCAGCATTTT; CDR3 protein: CASSPSGGSSAQHF
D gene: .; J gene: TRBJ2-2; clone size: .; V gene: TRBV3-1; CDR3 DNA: TGTGCCAGCAGCCAAGAAGCGGTTACCTTAACCCCAACAAACACCGGGGAGCTGTTTTTT; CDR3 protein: CASSQEAVTLTPTNTGELFF
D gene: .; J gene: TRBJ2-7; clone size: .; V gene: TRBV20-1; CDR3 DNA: TGCAGTGCTAGGATGGACGGGACCTACGAGCAGTACTTC; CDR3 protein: CSARMDGTYEQYF
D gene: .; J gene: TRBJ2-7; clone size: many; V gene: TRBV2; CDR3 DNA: TGTGCCAGCGAGGGAACCCTACAGTACGAGCAGTACTTC; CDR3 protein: CASEGTLQYEQYF
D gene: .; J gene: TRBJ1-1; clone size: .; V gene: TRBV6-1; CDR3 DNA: TGTGCCAGCAGTGTTGGGTCAGGGACTGAAGCTTTCTTT; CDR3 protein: CASSVGSGTEAFF